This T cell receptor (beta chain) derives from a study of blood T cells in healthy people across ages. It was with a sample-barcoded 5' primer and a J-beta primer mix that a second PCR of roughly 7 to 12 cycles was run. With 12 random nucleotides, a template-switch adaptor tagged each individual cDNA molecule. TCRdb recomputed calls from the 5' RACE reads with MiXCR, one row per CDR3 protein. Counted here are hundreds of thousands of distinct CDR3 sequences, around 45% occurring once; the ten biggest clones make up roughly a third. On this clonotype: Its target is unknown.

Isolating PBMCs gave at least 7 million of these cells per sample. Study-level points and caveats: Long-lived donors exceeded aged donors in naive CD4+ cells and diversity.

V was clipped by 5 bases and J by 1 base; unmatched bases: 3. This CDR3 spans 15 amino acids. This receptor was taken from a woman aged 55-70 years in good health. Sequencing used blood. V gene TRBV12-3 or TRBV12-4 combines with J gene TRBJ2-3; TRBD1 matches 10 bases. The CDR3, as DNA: TGTGCCAGCAGTGACAGGGGGCCAGGCACAGATACGCAGTATTTT. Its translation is CASSDRGPGTDTQYF.